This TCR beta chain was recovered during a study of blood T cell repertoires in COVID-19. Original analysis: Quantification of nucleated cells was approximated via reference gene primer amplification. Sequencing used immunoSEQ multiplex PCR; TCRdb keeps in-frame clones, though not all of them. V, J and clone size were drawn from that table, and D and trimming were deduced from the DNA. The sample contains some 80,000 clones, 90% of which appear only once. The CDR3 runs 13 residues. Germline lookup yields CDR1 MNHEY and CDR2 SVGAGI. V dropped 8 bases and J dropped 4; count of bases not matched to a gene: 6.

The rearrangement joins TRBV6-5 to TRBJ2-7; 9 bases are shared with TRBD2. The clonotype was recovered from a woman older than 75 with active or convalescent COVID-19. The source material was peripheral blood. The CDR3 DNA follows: TGTGCCAGCGGAGCGGGGGGCAAATACGAGCAGTACTTC. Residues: CASGAGGKYEQYF.